The rows below give T cell receptor beta chains drawn from one sample of a study of shared clonotypes between healthy human individuals. Using immunoSEQ multiplex PCR, the repertoire was profiled, and TCRdb retains in-frame clones only, with some absent. The profile shows around 2.5 million clones, 80% to 95% of them singletons. The sample was naive CD4+ T cells from PBMCs. These receptors all come from a young man in good health. Some clones in this sample may be carry-over from other donors' samples. Each CDR3 is given with its conserved first and last residue. Fields, in order: CDR3 protein, CDR3 DNA, D gene, J gene, clone size, V gene. A D gene is named only where the DNA matches it firmly. Some rows mark clone size as missing; the rest say once, few, many or name a class of expanded clone.

CDR3aa: CASSGGQGGRTEAFF
CDR3nt: TGCGCCAGCAGCGGCGGACAGGGGGGTCGGACTGAAGCTTTCTTT
d_gene: TRBD1
j_gene: TRBJ1-1
abundance: NA
v_gene: TRBV5-1

CDR3aa: CARRGQDNTEAFF
CDR3nt: TGTGCCAGACGGGGACAGGATAACACTGAAGCTTTCTTT
d_gene: TRBD1
j_gene: TRBJ1-1
abundance: NA
v_gene: TRBV19

CDR3aa: CASSLIGSYEQYF
CDR3nt: TGTGCCAGCAGTTTGATAGGGTCCTACGAGCAGTACTTC
d_gene: NA
j_gene: TRBJ2-7
abundance: NA
v_gene: TRBV27

CDR3aa: CASSYSGSGVSGYTF
CDR3nt: TGTGCCAGCAGTTACAGCGGTAGTGGGGTCTCTGGCTACACCTTC
d_gene: NA
j_gene: TRBJ1-2
abundance: NA
v_gene: TRBV6-5

CDR3aa: CASSPSDRGKAFF
CDR3nt: TGTGCCAGCAGTCCCTCGGACAGGGGGAAAGCTTTCTTT
d_gene: TRBD1
j_gene: TRBJ1-1
abundance: NA
v_gene: TRBV28

CDR3aa: CASRLVEADEQFF
CDR3nt: TGTGCCAGCAGATTGGTAGAGGCGGATGAGCAGTTCTTC
d_gene: NA
j_gene: TRBJ2-1
abundance: NA
v_gene: TRBV5-6

CDR3aa: CASSPASSGANVLTF
CDR3nt: TGTGCCAGCAGTCCCGCATCCTCTGGGGCCAACGTCCTGACTTTC
d_gene: NA
j_gene: TRBJ2-6
abundance: NA
v_gene: TRBV6-5

CDR3aa: CASFPQGAGYGNTEAFF
CDR3nt: TGTGCCAGCTTTCCCCAGGGGGCCGGCTATGGGAACACTGAAGCTTTCTTT
d_gene: TRBD1
j_gene: TRBJ1-1
abundance: NA
v_gene: TRBV25-1

CDR3aa: CASSYWAPEEGQPQHF
CDR3nt: TGTGCCAGCAGTTACTGGGCTCCGGAGGAGGGTCAGCCCCAGCATTTT
d_gene: NA
j_gene: TRBJ1-5
abundance: NA
v_gene: TRBV6-5

CDR3aa: CASSEARVGAGSPLHF
CDR3nt: TGCGCCAGCAGCGAGGCTCGAGTAGGGGCCGGGTCACCCCTCCACTTT
d_gene: NA
j_gene: TRBJ1-6
abundance: NA
v_gene: TRBV10-2

CDR3aa: CASSLTRNTEAFF
CDR3nt: TGTGCCAGCAGCTTAACAAGGAACACTGAAGCTTTCTTT
d_gene: NA
j_gene: TRBJ1-1
abundance: NA
v_gene: TRBV11-2

CDR3aa: CASNLRGNTGELFF
CDR3nt: TGTGCCAGCAACCTTCGAGGGAACACCGGGGAGCTGTTTTTT
d_gene: NA
j_gene: TRBJ2-2
abundance: NA
v_gene: TRBV5-8

CDR3aa: CASSFQPGTGPTGELFF
CDR3nt: TGTGCCAGCAGCTTCCAGCCCGGGACAGGGCCCACCGGGGAGCTGTTTTTT
d_gene: TRBD1
j_gene: TRBJ2-2
abundance: NA
v_gene: TRBV11-2

CDR3aa: CASSRDSGGGYTF
CDR3nt: TGTGCCAGCAGCCGGGACAGTGGAGGGGGCTACACCTTC
d_gene: TRBD1
j_gene: TRBJ1-2
abundance: NA
v_gene: TRBV6-6

CDR3aa: CASSYTTNGYTF
CDR3nt: TGTGCCAGCAGTTATACAACGAATGGCTACACCTTC
d_gene: NA
j_gene: TRBJ1-2
abundance: NA
v_gene: TRBV6-6

CDR3aa: CASSRSEEAFF
CDR3nt: TGTGCCAGCAGCCGCTCCGAAGAAGCTTTCTTT
d_gene: NA
j_gene: TRBJ1-1
abundance: NA
v_gene: TRBV7-9

CDR3aa: CASSKDTSSYNEQFF
CDR3nt: TGCGCCAGCAGTAAGGACACAAGCTCCTACAATGAGCAGTTCTTC
d_gene: NA
j_gene: TRBJ2-1
abundance: NA
v_gene: TRBV5-1

CDR3aa: CASSSTGYEQYF
CDR3nt: TGTGCCAGCAGCTCGACAGGGTACGAGCAGTACTTC
d_gene: TRBD1
j_gene: TRBJ2-7
abundance: NA
v_gene: TRBV6-5

CDR3aa: CASSRGPPQTYEQYF
CDR3nt: TGTGCCAGCAGCCGGGGACCCCCTCAGACCTACGAGCAGTACTTC
d_gene: NA
j_gene: TRBJ2-7
abundance: NA
v_gene: TRBV28

CDR3aa: CAISESGGGIVYF
CDR3nt: TGTGCCATCAGTGAGTCCGGAGGCGGGATTGTGTACTTC
d_gene: NA
j_gene: TRBJ2-7
abundance: NA
v_gene: TRBV10-3

CDR3aa: CASSQDPASTGELFF
CDR3nt: TGCGCCAGCAGCCAAGACCCGGCGAGCACCGGGGAGCTGTTTTTT
d_gene: NA
j_gene: TRBJ2-2
abundance: NA
v_gene: TRBV4-3

CDR3aa: CASVGGKYYEQYF
CDR3nt: TGTGCCAGCGTGGGGGGGAAGTACTACGAGCAGTACTTC
d_gene: TRBD2
j_gene: TRBJ2-7
abundance: NA
v_gene: TRBV28

CDR3aa: CATSRVDPTGELFF
CDR3nt: TGTGCCACCAGCAGAGTGGACCCCACCGGGGAGCTGTTTTTT
d_gene: NA
j_gene: TRBJ2-2
abundance: NA
v_gene: TRBV15

CDR3aa: CASSLRDEEQYF
CDR3nt: TGTGCCAGCAGTTTACGGGACGAAGAGCAGTACTTC
d_gene: NA
j_gene: TRBJ2-7
abundance: NA
v_gene: TRBV28

CDR3aa: CAGLLRDPGGDTQYF
CDR3nt: TGTGCCGGACTCTTACGGGACCCGGGTGGAGATACGCAGTATTTT
d_gene: NA
j_gene: TRBJ2-3
abundance: NA
v_gene: TRBV6-1

CDR3aa: CASSEGTGGYYGYTF
CDR3nt: TGTGCCAGCAGTGAGGGGACAGGGGGCTACTATGGCTACACCTTC
d_gene: TRBD1
j_gene: TRBJ1-2
abundance: once
v_gene: TRBV2

CDR3aa: CASSIGTSGTYEQYF
CDR3nt: TGCGCCAGCAGCATCGGGACTAGCGGAACCTACGAGCAGTACTTC
d_gene: TRBD2
j_gene: TRBJ2-7
abundance: NA
v_gene: TRBV5-1

CDR3aa: CASSLIQGPNQPQHF
CDR3nt: TGTGCCAGCAGCTTAATACAGGGTCCCAATCAGCCCCAGCATTTT
d_gene: NA
j_gene: TRBJ1-5
abundance: NA
v_gene: TRBV7-2

CDR3aa: CATSRDSASGNIQYF
CDR3nt: TGTGCCACCAGCAGAGATTCGGCTAGCGGAAACATTCAGTACTTC
d_gene: TRBD2
j_gene: TRBJ2-4
abundance: once
v_gene: TRBV15

CDR3aa: CASSLRQGQHF
CDR3nt: TGTGCCAGCAGTCTACGACAGGGGCAGCATTTT
d_gene: TRBD1
j_gene: TRBJ1-5
abundance: NA
v_gene: TRBV28

CDR3aa: CASNRDSSYEQYF
CDR3nt: TGCGCCAGCAACCGGGACAGCTCCTACGAGCAGTACTTC
d_gene: TRBD1
j_gene: TRBJ2-7
abundance: NA
v_gene: TRBV5-1

CDR3aa: CASSQDRFGLAARGSYNEQFF
CDR3nt: TGCGCCAGCAGCCAAGATAGATTCGGACTAGCGGCCCGGGGATCCTACAATGAGCAGTTCTTC
d_gene: TRBD2
j_gene: TRBJ2-1
abundance: NA
v_gene: TRBV4-3

CDR3aa: CAWSRGGSSPSGNTIYF
CDR3nt: TGTGCCTGGAGTCGTGGTGGCAGCAGCCCCTCTGGAAACACCATATATTTT
d_gene: NA
j_gene: TRBJ1-3
abundance: NA
v_gene: TRBV30

CDR3aa: CASSPSSSEAFF
CDR3nt: TGTGCCAGCAGCCCCTCCAGTTCTGAAGCTTTCTTT
d_gene: NA
j_gene: TRBJ1-1
abundance: NA
v_gene: TRBV7-9

CDR3aa: CASSRLVTGELFF
CDR3nt: TGCGCCAGCAGCCGACTAGTAACCGGGGAGCTGTTTTTT
d_gene: NA
j_gene: TRBJ2-2
abundance: NA
v_gene: TRBV5-1

CDR3aa: CASSLPSYLLNTGELFF
CDR3nt: TGTGCCAGCAGTTTACCCTCGTACCTACTGAACACCGGGGAGCTGTTTTTT
d_gene: NA
j_gene: TRBJ2-2
abundance: NA
v_gene: TRBV28

CDR3aa: CASSGGSSYNEQFF
CDR3nt: TGTGCCAGTAGTGGTGGGAGCTCCTACAATGAGCAGTTCTTC
d_gene: NA
j_gene: TRBJ2-1
abundance: NA
v_gene: TRBV19

CDR3aa: CASSLQYAGADTQYF
CDR3nt: TGTGCCAGCAGCTTACAGTATGCTGGCGCAGATACGCAGTATTTT
d_gene: NA
j_gene: TRBJ2-3
abundance: NA
v_gene: TRBV7-2

CDR3aa: CASTDPGGQGDRAYEQYF
CDR3nt: TGTGCCAGCACCGACCCCGGCGGACAGGGTGATCGGGCCTACGAGCAGTACTTC
d_gene: TRBD1
j_gene: TRBJ2-7
abundance: NA
v_gene: TRBV5-4

CDR3aa: CASSLAPGVDGETQYF
CDR3nt: TGCGCCAGCAGCTTGGCGCCAGGGGTTGATGGGGAGACCCAGTACTTC
d_gene: NA
j_gene: TRBJ2-5
abundance: NA
v_gene: TRBV5-1

CDR3aa: CASRAPNTEAFF
CDR3nt: TGTGCCAGCAGGGCCCCGAACACTGAAGCTTTCTTT
d_gene: NA
j_gene: TRBJ1-1
abundance: NA
v_gene: TRBV28

CDR3aa: CASSDIVGGHPEKLFF
CDR3nt: TGTGCCAGCAGTGACATTGTCGGGGGGCACCCTGAAAAACTGTTTTTT
d_gene: NA
j_gene: TRBJ1-4
abundance: NA
v_gene: TRBV25-1

CDR3aa: CASSGSQNAGELFF
CDR3nt: TGTGCCAGCAGCGGATCCCAGAACGCCGGGGAGCTGTTTTTT
d_gene: NA
j_gene: TRBJ2-2
abundance: NA
v_gene: TRBV11-1

CDR3aa: CASSEREGDTQYF
CDR3nt: TGTGCCAGCAGTGAAAGGGAAGGGGACACGCAGTATTTT
d_gene: NA
j_gene: TRBJ2-3
abundance: NA
v_gene: TRBV6-1

CDR3aa: CASTKPRGYGYTF
CDR3nt: TGTGCCAGCACGAAGCCAAGGGGCTATGGCTACACCTTC
d_gene: NA
j_gene: TRBJ1-2
abundance: NA
v_gene: TRBV28

CDR3aa: CASSLPAPDTQYF
CDR3nt: TGTGCCAGCAGCTTACCTGCGCCAGATACGCAGTATTTT
d_gene: NA
j_gene: TRBJ2-3
abundance: NA
v_gene: TRBV7-6

CDR3aa: CASSPTGVLLEPQHF
CDR3nt: TGTGCCAGCAGCCCTACAGGAGTCCTATTGGAGCCCCAGCATTTT
d_gene: NA
j_gene: TRBJ1-5
abundance: NA
v_gene: TRBV4-2

CDR3aa: CASSGRWASGANVLTF
CDR3nt: TGTGCCAGTAGCGGACGCTGGGCATCAGGGGCCAACGTCCTGACTTTC
d_gene: NA
j_gene: TRBJ2-6
abundance: NA
v_gene: TRBV11-1